A single sample gave rise to the 22 T cell receptor beta chains below, sequenced in a study of technical replicates of blood from several donors. Only in-frame clones appear in the TCRdb table, and some are missing; sequencing was by immunoSEQ multiplex PCR. Found here are 65,000 to 85,000 clones, roughly 96% of them singletons; the top ten hold roughly 0.21%. Sequenced input: T cells isolated from PBMCs. All receptors come from a human donor in good health.

The chain couples TRBV19 to TRBJ2-3; 8 bases match TRBD1. Unmatched junction bases numbered 4, after V lost 3 bases and J lost 2 bases. Germline V CDR1 and CDR2: LNHDA, SQIVND (reference sequence). The CDR3 loop spans 15 amino acids. The CDR3 bases are TGTGCCAGTAGTATCCGGGACAGGTTCACAGATACGCAGTATTTT. Amino acids: CASSIRDRFTDTQYF.

The chain joins TRBV9 to TRBJ2-2; TRBD1 aligns across 7 bases. Germline V gives CDR1 SGDLS, CDR2 YYNGEE. J was trimmed by 3 bases and V by 3 bases; bases with no gene match: 2. The CDR3 sequence is 14 residues long. The CDR3 DNA is TGTGCCAGCAGCGGGGACAGTTACACCGGGGAGCTGTTTTTT. It is translated as CASSGDSYTGELFF.

This chain uses TRBV15 with TRBJ2-3, with D perhaps TRBD2 (6 bases). The CDR3 runs 12 residues. Germline V gives CDR1 LNHNV, CDR2 YYDKDF (reference sequence). V was trimmed by 3 bases and J by 9 bases, leaving 10 bases between them. The chain's CDR3 is CATSSTAGTQYF. The CDR3 nucleotides read TGTGCCACCAGCAGCACGGCGGGGACGCAGTATTTT.

This clone was seen just once. The rearrangement uses TRBV28 and TRBJ1-5; 8 nucleotides align to TRBD1. The germline V gene has CDR1 MDHEN and CDR2 SYDVKM. Losses at the gene ends were 2 bases for V and 9 bases for J; bases not matched to a gene: 15. This CDR3 is 17 amino acids long. Here the CDR3 reads CASSLVGLSEQGGPQHF. The DNA of the CDR3 is TGTGCCAGCAGTTTAGTGGGCCTCTCGGAACAGGGGGGGCCCCAGCATTTT.

This chain uses TRBV6-1 with TRBJ1-1, with a tentative D call TRBD1 (6 bases). CDR1 MNHNS and CDR2 SASEGT come from the germline V gene. There are 15 residues in the CDR3. Trimming took off 6 bases at V and 1 base at J, with 15 bases between the two ends. CDR3 loop: CASSANRAGNTEAFF. The CDR3 DNA sequence: TGTGCCAGCAGCGCGAACAGGGCTGGGAACACTGAAGCTTTCTTT.

This chain joins TRBV7-9 and TRBJ1-4; D perhaps matches TRBD1 (5 bases). CDR3 size: 14 residues. V lost 5 bases to trimming and J lost 0 bases, with 7 bases between them. Per the germline V gene, CDR1 is SEHNR and CDR2 is FQNEAQ (reference sequence). The CDR3 loop is CASSPTATNEKLFF. The CDR3 DNA is TGTGCCAGCAGCCCGACAGCAACTAATGAAAAACTGTTTTTT.

This chain joins TRBV6-1 and TRBJ1-2; D unresolved. Germline V gene lookup returns CDR1 MNHNS and CDR2 SASEGT. The CDR3 sequence is 13 residues long. V lost 7 bases and J lost 4, with 13 bases in between. The CDR3 loop reads CASNKSFLYGYTF. CDR3 DNA sequence: TGTGCCAGCAACAAATCCTTCCTCTATGGCTACACCTTC.

The chain recombines TRBV4-1 with TRBJ2-3; 11 bases are shared with TRBD2. Losses at the gene ends were 1 base for V and 6 bases for J; bases not matched to a gene: 12. Germline V CDR1 and CDR2: MGHRA, YSYEKL. This CDR3 has 18 amino acids. The CDR3 region has the DNA TGCGCCAGCAGCCAAGTAGGTCCCCGACTAGCGGGAACTGATACGCAGTATTTT. Protein product: CASSQVGPRLAGTDTQYF.

The chain combines TRBV7-7 with TRBJ2-3; tentatively, D is TRBD2 (6 bases). Germline V gives CDR1 SSHAT, CDR2 FNYEAQ (reference sequence). V shed 1 base and J shed 6 bases, with 14 bases lying between them. The CDR3 has 15 residues. DNA of the CDR3: TGTGCCAGCAGCTTAGGTACTAGCAGGGTGGATACGCAGTATTTT. Protein sequence: CASSLGTSRVDTQYF.

The chain joins TRBV19 to TRBJ2-7; 7 bases are a match to TRBD1. The trim removed 1 base at V and 1 base at J, leaving 7 bases unmatched. Germline V lookup: CDR1 LNHDA, CDR2 SQIVND (reference sequence). The CDR3 totals 16 residues. This CDR3 reads CASSIVGTEDSYEQYF. Here the CDR3 DNA reads TGTGCCAGTAGTATAGTTGGGACAGAGGATTCCTACGAGCAGTACTTC.

This clone was observed a single time. This chain joins TRBV29-1 and TRBJ2-1, with D possibly TRBD1 on 5 matching bases. Looked up from germline, CDR1 is SQVTM and CDR2 is ANQGSEA. This CDR3 is built from 13 residues. V was clipped by 3 bases and J by 6 bases, with 12 bases between them. CDR3 in amino acids: CSVDRALGNEQFF. The CDR3 DNA sequence: TGCAGCGTTGACAGGGCTTTGGGCAATGAGCAGTTCTTC.

The rearrangement uses TRBV19 and TRBJ1-1; TRBD1 matches at 8 bases. The CDR3 is 16 amino acids. The germline V gene has CDR1 LNHDA and CDR2 SQIVND (reference sequence). Germline trimming cut 7 bases from V and 4 bases from J; bases unmatched to any gene: 14. The CDR3 protein is CASKIGSGGAGTEAFF. CDR3 coding DNA: TGTGCCAGTAAAATCGGGTCAGGGGGCGCTGGCACTGAAGCTTTCTTT.

The chain has TRBV6-1 and TRBJ1-1, with TRBD1 matching over 7 bases. CDR1 and CDR2 from the germline V gene are MNHNS and SASEGT. The CDR3 consists of 13 residues. Losses at the gene ends were 6 bases for V and 2 bases for J; bases not matched to a gene: 3. CDR3 in DNA: TGTGCCAGCAGGGGACAGCCAAACACTGAAGCTTTCTTT. Protein sequence: CASRGQPNTEAFF.

The V gene is TRBV19, the J gene TRBJ1-2, with a possible D match to TRBD1 (5 bases). V was trimmed by 7 bases and J by 3 bases, leaving 21 bases between them. CDR3 length: 16 amino acids. Germline CDR1 LNHDA, CDR2 SQIVND (reference sequence). The CDR3 DNA reads TGTGCCAGTACCCATTGGGACTCCTCTAGGCACTATGGCTACACCTTC. It translates to CASTHWDSSRHYGYTF.

The gene calls are TRBV7-2 and TRBJ1-3; D not certain. The germline CDR1 and CDR2 sequences are SGHTA and FQGNSA. The V end was cut by 1 base, the J end by 4 bases, with 5 bases between. This CDR3 is built from 13 residues. Here the CDR3 reads CASSLGGGNTIYF. DNA of the CDR3: TGTGCCAGCAGCTTAGGCGGCGGAAACACCATATATTTT.

The V gene is TRBV7-8, the J gene TRBJ1-5, with D unclear. Germline lookup yields CDR1 SGHVS and CDR2 FQNEAQ. Trimming took 8 bases from V and 3 from J, leaving 17 bases between them. The CDR3 length is 15 residues. This CDR3 is CASCSGRGPNQPQHF. In DNA, the CDR3 is TGTGCCAGCTGCTCCGGGAGAGGGCCCAATCAGCCCCAGCATTTT.

J is TRBJ2-5 and V is TRBV7-9; D is unresolved. This CDR3 region has 10 residues. V lost 10 bases and J 7 bases, leaving 10 bases between the germline ends. Germline V CDR1 and CDR2: SEHNR, FQNEAQ (reference sequence). The CDR3 DNA is TGTGCCATCCTATTAAGGACCCAGTACTTC. It yields the protein CAILLRTQYF.

J is TRBJ1-2 and V is TRBV4-1; tentative D call: TRBD1 (5 bases). The CDR3 runs to 15 residues. Germline V gene lookup returns CDR1 MGHRA and CDR2 YSYEKL. V was cut by 3 bases and J by 8 bases, with 19 bases left in between. This CDR3 reads CASSHDRGTERGYTF. Written as DNA, the CDR3 is TGCGCCAGCAGCCATGACCGGGGGACGGAGAGAGGCTACACCTTC.

In its sample, this clone was seen once. The CDR3 spells CASQGLKETQYF. The CDR3 DNA follows: TGTGCCAGCCAGGGGCTGAAAGAGACCCAGTACTTC. The V gene is TRBV6-5, the J gene TRBJ2-5, with a tentative D call TRBD1 (6 bases). Germline-derived CDR1 and CDR2 are MNHEY and SVGAGI. Trimming took off 8 bases at V and 3 bases at J, with 10 bases between the two ends. This CDR3 is built from 12 residues.

The genes are TRBV6-5 and TRBJ1-1; 8 bases align to TRBD1. This CDR3 has 16 amino acids. The germline V gene encodes CDR1 MNHEY and CDR2 SVGAGI. V trimming: 4 bases; J trimming: 3 bases; junction bases outside the gene matches: 10. The CDR3 DNA is TGTGCCAGCAGTTCGGACAGGGTAAGGCGGCACACTGAAGCTTTCTTT. This translates into CASSSDRVRRHTEAFF.

The V gene is TRBV2, the J gene TRBJ2-7; D is perhaps TRBD2 (5 bases). The V gene's germline CDR1 is SNHLY and CDR2 FYNNEI. Deletions cut 4 bases from V and 0 bases from J, with 13 bases between. CDR3 length: 15 amino acids. The CDR3 reads CASSVGLTTSYEQYF. The DNA of the CDR3 is TGTGCCAGCAGTGTAGGACTGACGACCTCCTACGAGCAGTACTTC.

The chain is built from TRBV30 and TRBJ2-3, with 7 nucleotides matching TRBD2. CDR1 is GTSNPN and CDR2 is SVGIG in the germline V gene (reference sequence). The CDR3 is made up of 12 amino acids. V lost 1 base to trimming and J lost 11 bases; unmatched junction nucleotides: 6. CDR3 DNA sequence: TGTGCCTGGAGTGATCGGACTAGAGGGCAGTATTTT. This codes for CAWSDRTRGQYF.